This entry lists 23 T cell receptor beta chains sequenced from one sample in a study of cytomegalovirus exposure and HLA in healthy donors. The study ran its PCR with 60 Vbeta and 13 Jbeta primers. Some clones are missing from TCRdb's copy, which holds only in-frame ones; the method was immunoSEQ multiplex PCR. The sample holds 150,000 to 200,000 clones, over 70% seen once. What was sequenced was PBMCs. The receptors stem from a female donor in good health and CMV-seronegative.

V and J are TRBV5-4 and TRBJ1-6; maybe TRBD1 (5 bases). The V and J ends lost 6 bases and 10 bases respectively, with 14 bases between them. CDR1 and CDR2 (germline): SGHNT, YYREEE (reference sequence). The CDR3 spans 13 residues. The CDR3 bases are TGTGCCAGCAACTCCGGGACTGGGTCACCCCTCCACTTT. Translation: CASNSGTGSPLHF.

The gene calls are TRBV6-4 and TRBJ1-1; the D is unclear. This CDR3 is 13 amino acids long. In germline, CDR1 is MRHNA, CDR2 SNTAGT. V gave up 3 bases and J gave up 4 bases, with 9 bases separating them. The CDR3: CASSEARGTEAFF. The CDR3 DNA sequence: TGTGCCAGCAGTGAGGCACGGGGCACTGAAGCTTTCTTT.

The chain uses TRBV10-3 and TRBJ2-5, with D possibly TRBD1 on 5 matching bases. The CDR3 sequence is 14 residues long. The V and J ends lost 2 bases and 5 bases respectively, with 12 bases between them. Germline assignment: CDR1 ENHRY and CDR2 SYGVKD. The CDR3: CAISEQGAVETQYF. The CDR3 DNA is TGTGCCATCAGTGAGCAGGGCGCAGTTGAGACCCAGTACTTC.

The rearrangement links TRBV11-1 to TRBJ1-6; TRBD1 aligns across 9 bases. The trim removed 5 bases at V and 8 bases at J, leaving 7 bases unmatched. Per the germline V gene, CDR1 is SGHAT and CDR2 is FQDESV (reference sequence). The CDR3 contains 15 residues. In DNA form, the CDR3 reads TGTGCCAGCAGCCAACAGGGGGCGAAGGATTCACCCCTCCACTTT. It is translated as CASSQQGAKDSPLHF. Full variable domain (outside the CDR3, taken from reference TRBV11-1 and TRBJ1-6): EAEVAQSPRYKITEKSQAVAFWCDPISGHATLYWYRQILGQGPELLVQFQDESVVDDSQLPKDRFSAERLKGVDSTLKIQPAELGDSAMYLCASSQQGAKDSPLHFGNGTRLTVT.

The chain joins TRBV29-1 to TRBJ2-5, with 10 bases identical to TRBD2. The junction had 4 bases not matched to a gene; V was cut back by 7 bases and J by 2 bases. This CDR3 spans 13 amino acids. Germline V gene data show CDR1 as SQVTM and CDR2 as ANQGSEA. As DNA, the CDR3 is TGCAGCGCAGGACTAGCGGATCAAGAGACCCAGTACTTC. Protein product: CSAGLADQETQYF.

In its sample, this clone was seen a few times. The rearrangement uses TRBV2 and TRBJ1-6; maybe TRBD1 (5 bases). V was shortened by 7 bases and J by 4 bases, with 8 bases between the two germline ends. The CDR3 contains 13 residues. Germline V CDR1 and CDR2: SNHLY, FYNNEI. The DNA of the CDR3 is TGTGCCAGCAATTCAGGGTATAATTCACCCCTCCACTTT. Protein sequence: CASNSGYNSPLHF. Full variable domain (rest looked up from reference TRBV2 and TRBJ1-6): EPEVTQTPSHQVTQMGQEVILRCVPISNHLYFYWYRQILGQKVEFLVSFYNNEISEKSEIFDDQFSVERPDGSNFTLKIRSTKLEDSAMYFCASNSGYNSPLHFGNGTRLTVT.

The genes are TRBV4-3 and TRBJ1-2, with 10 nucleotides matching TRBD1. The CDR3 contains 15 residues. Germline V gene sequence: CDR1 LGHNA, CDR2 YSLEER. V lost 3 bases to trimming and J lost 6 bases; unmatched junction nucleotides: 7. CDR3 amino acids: CASSQARGQGDGYTF. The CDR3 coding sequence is TGCGCCAGCAGCCAGGCGAGAGGACAGGGGGATGGCTACACCTTC.

CDR3 sequence (DNA): TGCGCCAGCAGCCAAGATAGTACGGTTGTCGAGCAGTACTTC. This sequence encodes CASSQDSTVVEQYF. The V and J genes are TRBV4-1 and TRBJ2-7; no clear D gene. The CDR3 totals 14 residues. Trimming stripped 0 bases from V and 6 bases from J, with 12 bases between. Germline CDR1 MGHRA, CDR2 YSYEKL.

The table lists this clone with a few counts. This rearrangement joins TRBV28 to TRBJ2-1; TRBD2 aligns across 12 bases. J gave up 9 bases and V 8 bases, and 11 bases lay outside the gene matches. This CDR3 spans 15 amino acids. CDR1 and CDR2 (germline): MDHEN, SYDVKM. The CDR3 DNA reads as TGTGCCAGCGGTAGGACTAGCGGGAATTTAGGTGAGCAGTTCTTC. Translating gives CASGRTSGNLGEQFF.

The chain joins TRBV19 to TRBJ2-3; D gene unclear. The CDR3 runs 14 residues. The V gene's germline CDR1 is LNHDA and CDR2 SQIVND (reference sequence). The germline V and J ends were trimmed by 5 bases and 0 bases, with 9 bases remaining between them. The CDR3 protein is CASSEARSTDTQYF. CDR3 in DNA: TGTGCCAGTAGTGAGGCAAGGAGCACAGATACGCAGTATTTT.

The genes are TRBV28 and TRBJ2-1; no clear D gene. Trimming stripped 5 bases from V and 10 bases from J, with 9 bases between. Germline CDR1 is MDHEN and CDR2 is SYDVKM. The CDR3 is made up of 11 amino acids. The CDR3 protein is CASSVSREQFF. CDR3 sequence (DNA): TGTGCCAGCAGTGTCTCGAGGGAGCAGTTCTTC.

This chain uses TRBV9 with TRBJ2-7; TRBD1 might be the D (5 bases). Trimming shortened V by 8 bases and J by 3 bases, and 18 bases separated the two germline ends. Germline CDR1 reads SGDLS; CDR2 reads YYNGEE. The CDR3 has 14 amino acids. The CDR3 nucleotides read TGTGCCAGTACCGTATCTGGACAAAGCTACGAGCAGTACTTC. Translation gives CASTVSGQSYEQYF. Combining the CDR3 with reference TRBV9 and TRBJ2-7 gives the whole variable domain DSGVTQTPKHLITATGQRVTLRCSPRSGDLSVYWYQQSLDQGLQFLIQYYNGEERAKGNILERFSAQQFPDLHSELNLSSLELGDSALYFCASTVSGQSYEQYFGPGTRLTVT.

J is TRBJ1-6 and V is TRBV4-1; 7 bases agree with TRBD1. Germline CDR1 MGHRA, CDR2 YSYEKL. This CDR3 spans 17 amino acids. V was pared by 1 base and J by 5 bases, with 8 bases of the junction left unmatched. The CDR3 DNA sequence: TGCGCCAGCAGCCAAGTTCCGGGACAGTCGAATAATTCACCCCTCCACTTT. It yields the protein CASSQVPGQSNNSPLHF.

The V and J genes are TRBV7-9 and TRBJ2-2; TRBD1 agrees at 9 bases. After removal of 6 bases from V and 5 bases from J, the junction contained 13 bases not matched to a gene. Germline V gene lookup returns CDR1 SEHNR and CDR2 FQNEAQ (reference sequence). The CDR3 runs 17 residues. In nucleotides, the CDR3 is TGTGCCAGCAGTTTCGGCTCCGGGACAGGGAAAACCGGGGAGCTGTTTTTT. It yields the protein CASSFGSGTGKTGELFF.

The CDR3 reads CASSDGTDNEQFF. The CDR3 coding sequence is TGTGCCAGCAGTGACGGGACAGACAATGAGCAGTTCTTC. The chain employs TRBV6-5 and TRBJ2-1; TRBD1 matches at 7 bases. The germline CDR1 and CDR2 sequences are MNHEY and SVGAGI. The CDR3 is 13 residues long. Trimming cost V 5 bases and J 5 bases; bases outside gene matches: 3.

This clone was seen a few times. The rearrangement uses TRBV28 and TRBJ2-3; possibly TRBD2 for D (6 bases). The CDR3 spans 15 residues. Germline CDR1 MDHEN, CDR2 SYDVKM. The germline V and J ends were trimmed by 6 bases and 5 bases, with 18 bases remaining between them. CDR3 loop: CASRGLGRGEDTQYF. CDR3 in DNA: TGTGCCAGCAGGGGATTGGGACGCGGGGAAGATACGCAGTATTTT.

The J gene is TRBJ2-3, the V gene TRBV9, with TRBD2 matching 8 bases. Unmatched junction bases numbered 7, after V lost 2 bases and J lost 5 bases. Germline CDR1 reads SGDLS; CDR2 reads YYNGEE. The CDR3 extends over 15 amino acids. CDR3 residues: CASSVRTSKGDTQYF. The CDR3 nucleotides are TGTGCCAGCAGCGTCCGGACTAGCAAGGGAGATACGCAGTATTTT.

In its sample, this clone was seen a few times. The CDR3 DNA sequence: TGTGCCAGCAGCAGCCCGGGGGGCACAGATACGCAGTATTTT. It is translated as CASSSPGGTDTQYF. This chain connects TRBV5-6 to TRBJ2-3; a weak D match, TRBD2 (6 bases). Per the germline V gene, CDR1 is SGHDT and CDR2 is YYEEEE. The CDR3 length is 14 residues. V lost 4 bases and J lost 1, with 10 bases in between.

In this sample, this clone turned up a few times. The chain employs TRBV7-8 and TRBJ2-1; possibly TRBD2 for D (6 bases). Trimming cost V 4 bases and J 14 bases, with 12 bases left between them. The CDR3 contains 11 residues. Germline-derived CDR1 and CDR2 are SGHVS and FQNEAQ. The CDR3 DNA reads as TGTGCCAGCAGCTCTGAAACGGGGGAGTTCTTC. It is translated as CASSSETGEFF.

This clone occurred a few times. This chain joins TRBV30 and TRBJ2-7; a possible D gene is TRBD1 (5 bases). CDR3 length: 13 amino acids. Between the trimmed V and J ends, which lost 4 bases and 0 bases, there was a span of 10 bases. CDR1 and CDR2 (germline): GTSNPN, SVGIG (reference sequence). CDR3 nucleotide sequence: TGTGCCTGGAATCAGGGCAGCTCCTACGAGCAGTACTTC. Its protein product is CAWNQGSSYEQYF.

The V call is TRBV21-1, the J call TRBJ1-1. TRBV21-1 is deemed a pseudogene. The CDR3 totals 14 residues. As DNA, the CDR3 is TGTGCCAGCAGCACCGTCCTGCGTCTCACTGAAGCTTTCTTT. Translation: CASSTVLRLTEAFF.

The CDR3 DNA follows: TGTGCCTGGAGTGTACTGGGACAGCTGAACACCGGGGAGCTGTTTTTT. As protein: CAWSVLGQLNTGELFF. The chain couples TRBV30 to TRBJ2-2; 7 bases align to TRBD1. CDR3 size: 16 residues. J was trimmed by 1 base and V by 0 bases; bases with no gene match: 5. CDR1 is GTSNPN and CDR2 is SVGIG in the germline V gene (reference sequence).

CDR3 residues: CARSLRNEQFF. In DNA, the CDR3 is TGTGCCAGAAGCTTGCGCAATGAGCAGTTCTTC. The chain combines TRBV5-3 with TRBJ2-1, with D uncertain. TRBV5-3 is sorted into the ORF group, with uncertain function. V gave up 1 base and J gave up 6 bases, with 2 bases separating them. CDR3 size: 11 residues.